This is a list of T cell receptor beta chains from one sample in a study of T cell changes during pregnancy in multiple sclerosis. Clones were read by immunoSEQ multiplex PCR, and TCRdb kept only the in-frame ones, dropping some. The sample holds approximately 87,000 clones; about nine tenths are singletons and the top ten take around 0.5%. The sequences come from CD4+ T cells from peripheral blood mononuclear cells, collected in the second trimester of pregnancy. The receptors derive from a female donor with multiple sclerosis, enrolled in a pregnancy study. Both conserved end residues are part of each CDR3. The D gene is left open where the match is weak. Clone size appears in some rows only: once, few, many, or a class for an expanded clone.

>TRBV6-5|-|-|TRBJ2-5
TGTGCCAGCCGTAGGACAGACAGTTCCGAGACCCAGTACTTC
CASRRTDSSETQYF
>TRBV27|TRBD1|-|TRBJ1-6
TGTGCCAGCAATCTACTCGGGACAGTCAATTCACCCCTCCACTTT
CASNLLGTVNSPLHF
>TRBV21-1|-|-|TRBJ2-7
TGTGCCAGCAGCACAATAGCGGGAGAAGGGTACGAGCAGTACTTC
CASSTIAGEGYEQYF
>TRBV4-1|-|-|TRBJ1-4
TGCGCCAGCAGCCAAGGACAGAACGCGGCTGGGGAAAAACTGTTTTTT
CASSQGQNAAGEKLFF
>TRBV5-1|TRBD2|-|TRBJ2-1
TGCGCCAGCAGCACGACTAGCGGTCCTCAGAATGAGCAGTTCTTC
CASSTTSGPQNEQFF
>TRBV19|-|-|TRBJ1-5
TGTGCCAGTAGTATTAAAATAGGAGGGATCCATCAGCCCCAGCATTTT
CASSIKIGGIHQPQHF
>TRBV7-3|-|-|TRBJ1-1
TGTGCCAGCAGCTTAAAGGGAGCGGGCGAGAACACTGAAGCTTTCTTT
CASSLKGAGENTEAFF
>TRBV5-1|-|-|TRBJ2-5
TGCGCCAGCAAGGCTAGCGAGTACCAAGAGACCCAGTACTTC
CASKASEYQETQYF
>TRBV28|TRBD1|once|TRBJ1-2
TGTGCCAGCAGCTGGGAAAACACAGGGGAAGGGGTTTACGGCTACACCTTC
CASSWENTGEGVYGYTF
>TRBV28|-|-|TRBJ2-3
TGTGCCAGCAGCAGCGCCCCCGTAGGGCAGTATTTT
CASSSAPVGQYF
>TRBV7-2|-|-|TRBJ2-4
TGTGCCAGCAGCCCTCTCCCCGGGGCGGGGTTCCAAAGCATTCAGTACTTC
CASSPLPGAGFQSIQYF
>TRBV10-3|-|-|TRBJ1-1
TGTGCCATCAGTCCTACAGGGAAGACTGAAGCTTTCTTT
CAISPTGKTEAFF
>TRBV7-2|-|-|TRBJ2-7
TGTGCCAGCAGCCCAGCCTACGAGCAGTACTTC
CASSPAYEQYF
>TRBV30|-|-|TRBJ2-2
TGTGCCTGGAGTGCCCAGTTGACCGGGGAGCTGTTTTTT
CAWSAQLTGELFF
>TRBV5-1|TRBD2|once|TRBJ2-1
TGCGCCAGCAGCTTGCGTAGCGGGGTTATGCATGAGCAGTTCTTC
CASSLRSGVMHEQFF
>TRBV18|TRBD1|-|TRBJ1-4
TGTGCCAGCTCACCGGAAAGGACAGGGATTAATGAAAAACTGTTTTTT
CASSPERTGINEKLFF
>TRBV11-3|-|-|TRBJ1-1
TGTGCCAGCAGAAGGGGGGAGGGTAACACTGAAGCTTTCTTT
CASRRGEGNTEAFF
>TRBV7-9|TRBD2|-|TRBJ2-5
TGTGCCAGCAGCTTAGCGCTCGGACTAGCGGGAGGGGAGACCCAGTACTTC
CASSLALGLAGGETQYF
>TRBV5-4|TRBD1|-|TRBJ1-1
TGTGCCAGCAGCCCACCGACAGGGGAGAACACTGAAGCTTTCTTT
CASSPPTGENTEAFF
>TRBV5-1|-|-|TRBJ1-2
TGCGCCAGCAGCTTGGTCACGGAGTATGGCTACACCTTC
CASSLVTEYGYTF
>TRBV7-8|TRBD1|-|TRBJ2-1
TGTGCCAGCAGGAAGACAGGGGGGCTTTCCTACAATGAGCAGTTCTTC
CASRKTGGLSYNEQFF
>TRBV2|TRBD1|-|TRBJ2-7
TGTGCCAGCAGCGGGGGACAGGGGGTTTACTACGAGCAGTACTTC
CASSGGQGVYYEQYF
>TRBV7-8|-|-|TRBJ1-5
TGTGCCAGCAGCTCCAAAGGCGGGGGCAATCAGCCCCAGCATTTT
CASSSKGGGNQPQHF
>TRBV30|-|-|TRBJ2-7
TGTGCCTGGAGTGCACTAGGACAGTCCTACGAGCAGTACTTC
CAWSALGQSYEQYF
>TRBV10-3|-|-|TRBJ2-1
TGTGCCATCAGTGACAGAGGGAGCCACAATGAGCAGTTCTTC
CAISDRGSHNEQFF
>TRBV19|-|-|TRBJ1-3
TGTGCCAGTAGTACTTCTTCCGGGACACCGAGCTCTGGAAACACCATATATTTT
CASSTSSGTPSSGNTIYF
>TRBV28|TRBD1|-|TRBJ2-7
TGTGCCAGCAGCTCTACCCGACAGGGGAGCTACGAGCAGTACTTC
CASSSTRQGSYEQYF
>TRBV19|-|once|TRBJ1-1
TGTGCCAGTAGTATATTCCAGGGAACTGAAGCTTTCTTT
CASSIFQGTEAFF
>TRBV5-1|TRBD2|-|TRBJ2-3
TGCGCCAGCAGCTGGAGCGGGGGAAGCACAGATACGCAGTATTTT
CASSWSGGSTDTQYF
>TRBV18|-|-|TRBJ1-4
TGTGCCAGCTCACCACTCCTCCGCCGCGAAGAAAAACTGTTTTTT
CASSPLLRREEKLFF
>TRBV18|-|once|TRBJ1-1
TGTGCCAGCTCACCGTGGAAGGGAGTGAGCACTGAAGCTTTCTTT
CASSPWKGVSTEAFF
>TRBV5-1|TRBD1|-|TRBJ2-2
TGCGCCAGCAGCCGTACCAGGGGGTTTGTGACAGGGAACACCGGGGAGCTGTTTTTT
CASSRTRGFVTGNTGELFF
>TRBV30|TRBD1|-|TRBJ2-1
TGTGCCTGGAGTGGGAGAACCGCCGGGACAGTATACAATGAGCAGTTCTTC
CAWSGRTAGTVYNEQFF
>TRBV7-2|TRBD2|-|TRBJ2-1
TGTGCCAGCAGCACCCGGATCCGCGGGAGTCTGGCTGAGCAGTTCTTC
CASSTRIRGSLAEQFF
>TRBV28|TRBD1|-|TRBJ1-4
TGTGCCAGGCCGCCGGGACAGTCTAATTCCTCGTTAACTAATGAAAAACTGTTTTTT
CARPPGQSNSSLTNEKLFF
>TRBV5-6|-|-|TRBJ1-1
TGTGCCAGCAGCTTGGGGGTTCGGGTGCCGAACACTGAAGCTTTCTTT
CASSLGVRVPNTEAFF
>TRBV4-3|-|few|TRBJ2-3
TGCGCCAGCAGCCCGGGTAGGGGGGATACGCAGTATTTT
CASSPGRGDTQYF
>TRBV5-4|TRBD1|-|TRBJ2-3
TGTGCCAGCAGCTTCTCTGGGACAGGGGCGGGTACGCAGTATTTT
CASSFSGTGAGTQYF
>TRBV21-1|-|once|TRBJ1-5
TGTGCCAGCAGGGGAAGGGGGAGCAATCAGCCCCAGCATTTT
CASRGRGSNQPQHF
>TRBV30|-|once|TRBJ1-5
TGTGCCTGGAGTGGAGGGATGGATCAGCCCCAGCATTTT
CAWSGGMDQPQHF
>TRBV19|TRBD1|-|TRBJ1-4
TGTGCCAGTAGTATAGAGAACGCAGGGGGCCATGCAACTAATGAAAAACTGTTTTTT
CASSIENAGGHATNEKLFF
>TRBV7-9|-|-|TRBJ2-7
TGTGCCAGCAGCTTAGAAGCTGCGGGCGAGCAGTACTTC
CASSLEAAGEQYF
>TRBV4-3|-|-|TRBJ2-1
TGCGCCAGCAGCCAAGAGGGGCGGACAAGCTCCTACAATGAGCAGTTCTTC
CASSQEGRTSSYNEQFF
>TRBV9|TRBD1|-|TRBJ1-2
TGTGCCAGCAGCGTAGGGACAGGGGAAGGAGAAGGCTACACCTTC
CASSVGTGEGEGYTF
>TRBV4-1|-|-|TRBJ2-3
TGCGCCAGCAGCCAAGATGAGACTTTCGGTACGCAGTATTTT
CASSQDETFGTQYF
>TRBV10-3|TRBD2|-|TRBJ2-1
TGTGCCAGCAGGACCGGGACTAGCGTGGTCAATGAGCAGTTCTTC
CASRTGTSVVNEQFF
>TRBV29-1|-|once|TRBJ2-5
TGCAGCTGGCTTCGTCAAGAGACCCAGTACTTC
CSWLRQETQYF
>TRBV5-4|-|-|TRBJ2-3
TGTGCCAGCAGTTCCTTTACAGATACGCAGTATTTT
CASSSFTDTQYF